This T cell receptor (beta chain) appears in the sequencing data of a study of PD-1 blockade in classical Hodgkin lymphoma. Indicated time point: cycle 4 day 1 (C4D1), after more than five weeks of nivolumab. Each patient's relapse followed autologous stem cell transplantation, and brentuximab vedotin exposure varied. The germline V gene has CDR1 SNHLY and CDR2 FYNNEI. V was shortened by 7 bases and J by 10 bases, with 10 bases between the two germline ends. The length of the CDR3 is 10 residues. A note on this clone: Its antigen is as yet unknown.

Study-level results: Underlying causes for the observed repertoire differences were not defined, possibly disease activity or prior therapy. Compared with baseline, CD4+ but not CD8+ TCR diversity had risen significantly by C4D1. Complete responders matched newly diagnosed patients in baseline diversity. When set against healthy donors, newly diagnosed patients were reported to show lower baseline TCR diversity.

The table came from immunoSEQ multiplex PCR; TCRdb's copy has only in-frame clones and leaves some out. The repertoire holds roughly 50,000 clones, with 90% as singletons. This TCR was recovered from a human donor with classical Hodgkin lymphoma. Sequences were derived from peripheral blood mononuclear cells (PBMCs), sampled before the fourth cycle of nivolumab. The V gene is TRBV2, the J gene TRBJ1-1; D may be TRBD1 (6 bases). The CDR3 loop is CASKQGLAFF. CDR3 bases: TGTGCCAGCAAGCAGGGGCTAGCTTTCTTT.